This T cell receptor beta chain was sequenced during a study of cytomegalovirus exposure and HLA in healthy donors. This clone was counted a few times. Its antigen is not known. This CDR3 is also generated by other DNA sequences in the sample. PCR amplification relied on 60 Vbeta primers (plus 13 Jbeta primers). Profiling relied on immunoSEQ multiplex PCR, and the TCRdb table lists in-frame clones only, not all of them. The data show around 94,000 clones, with more than 70% seen just once and around 20% held by the top ten. V lost 2 bases and J lost 4, with 9 bases in between. This CDR3 contains 13 residues. In germline, CDR1 is GTSNPN, CDR2 SVGIG (reference sequence). Study results and limitations: It was reported that the classifier diagnosed cytomegalovirus status with high specificity and sensitivity in both the original and validation cohorts. On later analysis, the bulk of CMV-associated TCR beta chains appeared to be HLA-restricted.

Sequencing was done on a sample of PBMCs. The receptor was derived from a woman aged 55-69 years in good health and CMV-seropositive. The chain has TRBV30 and TRBJ1-5; tentatively, D is TRBD1 (5 bases). As DNA, the CDR3 is TGTGCCTGGAGTCTCCAGGGAAATCAGCCCCAGCATTTT. It yields the protein CAWSLQGNQPQHF.